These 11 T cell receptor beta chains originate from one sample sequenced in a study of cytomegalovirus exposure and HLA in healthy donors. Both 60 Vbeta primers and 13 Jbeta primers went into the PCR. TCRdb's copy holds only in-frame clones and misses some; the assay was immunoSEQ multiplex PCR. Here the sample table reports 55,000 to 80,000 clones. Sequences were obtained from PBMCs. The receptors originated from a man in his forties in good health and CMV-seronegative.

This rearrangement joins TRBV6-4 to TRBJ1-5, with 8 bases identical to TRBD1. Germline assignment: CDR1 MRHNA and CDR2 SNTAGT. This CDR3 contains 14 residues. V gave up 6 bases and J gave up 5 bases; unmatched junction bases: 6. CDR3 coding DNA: TGTGCCAGCAGCCGGACAGGGACCGATCAGCCCCAGCATTTT. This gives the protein CASSRTGTDQPQHF.

This CDR3 reads CASSTGSGGTQYF. CDR3 nucleotides: TGTGCCAGCAGTACCGGGAGCGGGGGGACCCAGTACTTC. V usage is TRBV2 and J usage is TRBJ2-5, with 8 positions matching TRBD2. This CDR3 has 13 amino acids. Per the germline V gene, CDR1 is SNHLY and CDR2 is FYNNEI. J gave up 7 bases and V 5 bases, and 6 bases lay outside the gene matches.

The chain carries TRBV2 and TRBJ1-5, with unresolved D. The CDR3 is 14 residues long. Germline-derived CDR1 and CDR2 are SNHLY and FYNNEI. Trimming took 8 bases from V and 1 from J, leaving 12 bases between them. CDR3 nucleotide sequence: TGTGCCAGCGGCGAGTCGAGGAGCAATCAGCCCCAGCATTTT. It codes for CASGESRSNQPQHF. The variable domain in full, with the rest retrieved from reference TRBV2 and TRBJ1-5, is EPEVTQTPSHQVTQMGQEVILRCVPISNHLYFYWYRQILGQKVEFLVSFYNNEISEKSEIFDDQFSVERPDGSNFTLKIRSTKLEDSAMYFCASGESRSNQPQHFGDGTRLSIL.

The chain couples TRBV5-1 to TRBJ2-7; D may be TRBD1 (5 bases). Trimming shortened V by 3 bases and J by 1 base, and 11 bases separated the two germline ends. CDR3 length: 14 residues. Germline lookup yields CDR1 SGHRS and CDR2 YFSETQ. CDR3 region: CASSSLGRSYEQYF. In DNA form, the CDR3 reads TGCGCCAGCAGCTCTCTGGGGCGATCCTACGAGCAGTACTTC. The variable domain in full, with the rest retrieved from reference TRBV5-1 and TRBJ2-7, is KAGVTQTPRYLIKTRGQQVTLSCSPISGHRSVSWYQQTPGQGLQFLFEYFSETQRNKGNFPGRFSGRQFSNSRSEMNVSTLELGDSALYLCASSSLGRSYEQYFGPGTRLTVT.

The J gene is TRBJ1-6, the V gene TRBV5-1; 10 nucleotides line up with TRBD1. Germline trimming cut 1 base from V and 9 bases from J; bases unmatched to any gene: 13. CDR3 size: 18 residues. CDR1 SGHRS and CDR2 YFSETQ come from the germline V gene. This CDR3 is CASSLRGPTGTGASPLHF. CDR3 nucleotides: TGCGCCAGCAGCTTGAGAGGGCCAACCGGGACAGGGGCTTCACCCCTCCACTTT.

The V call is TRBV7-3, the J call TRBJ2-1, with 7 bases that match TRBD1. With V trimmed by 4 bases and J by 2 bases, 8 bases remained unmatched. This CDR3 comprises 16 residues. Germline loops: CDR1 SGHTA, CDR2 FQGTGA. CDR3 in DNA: TGTGCCAGCAGCTCCAGGGGGTTGGGCCCCTACAATGAGCAGTTCTTC. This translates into CASSSRGLGPYNEQFF.

The DNA for the CDR3 is TGTGCCAGCAGCCCAGGACGGACTAGCGGGGGGACCCAGACAGATACGCAGTATTTT. It is translated as CASSPGRTSGGTQTDTQYF. The chain carries TRBV9 and TRBJ2-3; 14 bases line up with TRBD2. The CDR3 has 19 amino acids. J was trimmed by 3 bases and V by 4 bases; bases with no gene match: 13. Germline CDR1 reads SGDLS; CDR2 reads YYNGEE. Together with reference TRBV9 and TRBJ2-3, the CDR3 gives the full variable domain: DSGVTQTPKHLITATGQRVTLRCSPRSGDLSVYWYQQSLDQGLQFLIQYYNGEERAKGNILERFSAQQFPDLHSELNLSSLELGDSALYFCASSPGRTSGGTQTDTQYFGPGTRLTVL.

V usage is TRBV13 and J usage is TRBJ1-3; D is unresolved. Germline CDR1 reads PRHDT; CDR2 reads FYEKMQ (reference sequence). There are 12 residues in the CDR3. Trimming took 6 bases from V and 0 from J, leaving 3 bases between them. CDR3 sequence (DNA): TGTGCCAGCAGGTACTCTGGAAACACCATATATTTT. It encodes CASRYSGNTIYF.

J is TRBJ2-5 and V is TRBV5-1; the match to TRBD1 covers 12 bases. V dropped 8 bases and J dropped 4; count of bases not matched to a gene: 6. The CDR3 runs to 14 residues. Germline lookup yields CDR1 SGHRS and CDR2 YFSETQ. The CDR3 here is CASRLGQGAETQYF. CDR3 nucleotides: TGCGCCAGTAGACTGGGACAGGGGGCAGAGACCCAGTACTTC.

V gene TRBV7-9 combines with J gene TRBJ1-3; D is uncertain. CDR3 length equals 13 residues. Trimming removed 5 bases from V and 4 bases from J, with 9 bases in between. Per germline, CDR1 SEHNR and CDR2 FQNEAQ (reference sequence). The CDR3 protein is CASSPRRGNTIYF. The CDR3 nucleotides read TGTGCCAGCAGCCCAAGGCGGGGAAACACCATATATTTT.

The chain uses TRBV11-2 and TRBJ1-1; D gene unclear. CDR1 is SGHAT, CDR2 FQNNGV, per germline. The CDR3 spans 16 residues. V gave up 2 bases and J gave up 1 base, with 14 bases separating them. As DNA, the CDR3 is TGTGCCAGCAGCTTACGTTATGGCCAAAAGAACACTGAAGCTTTCTTT. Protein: CASSLRYGQKNTEAFF.